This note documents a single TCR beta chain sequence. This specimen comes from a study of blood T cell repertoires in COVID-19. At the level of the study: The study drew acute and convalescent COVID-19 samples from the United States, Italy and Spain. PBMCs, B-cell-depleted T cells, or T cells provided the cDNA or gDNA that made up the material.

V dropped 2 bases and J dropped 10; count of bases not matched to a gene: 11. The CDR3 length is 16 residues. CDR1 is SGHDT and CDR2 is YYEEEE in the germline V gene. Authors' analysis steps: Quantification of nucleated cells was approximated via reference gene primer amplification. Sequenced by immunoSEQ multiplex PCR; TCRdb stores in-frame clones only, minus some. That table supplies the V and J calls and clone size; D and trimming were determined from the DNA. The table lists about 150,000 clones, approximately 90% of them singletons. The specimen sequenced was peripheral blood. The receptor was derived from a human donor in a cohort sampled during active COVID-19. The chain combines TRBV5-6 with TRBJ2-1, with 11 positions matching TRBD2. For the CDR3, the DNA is TGTGCCAGCAGCTTCGTAGCGGGAGGGCCCCTGGGGGAGCAGTTCTTC. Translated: CASSFVAGGPLGEQFF.